This T cell receptor (beta chain) was captured in a study of metastatic and nonmetastatic thyroid tumors. Overall study findings and caveats: Malignant tumors reportedly showed significantly higher TCR beta diversity than benign nodules in both blood and tumor.

This clone was seen ten or more times. Its specificity is not known. Original data processing: CDR3 differences across clinicopathological groups were used to build a distant-metastasis classifier for papillary thyroid cancer. TCRdb reassembled clones from the PCR reads with MiXCR. TCRdb, not the authors, supplied the V and J calls. The data hold tens of thousands of clones, with approximately 24% observed a single time. CDR3 length equals 14 residues. Germline CDR1 and CDR2: SGDLS and YYNGEE. V lost 2 bases to trimming and J lost 3 bases; unmatched junction nucleotides: 5. Thyroid surgery had not been preceded by any treatment in any patient.

This sequence was found in a male donor with papillary thyroid cancer or a benign thyroid nodule (not recorded which). Some clones in this sample may be carry-over from other donors' samples. Sequencing used blood. The chain recombines TRBV9 with TRBJ2-7, with TRBD2 matching 7 bases. CDR3: CASSVGEGGYEQYF. For the CDR3, the DNA is TGTGCCAGCAGCGTGGGGGAGGGAGGCTACGAGCAGTACTTC.